The TCR beta chain under discussion was sequenced for a study of blood T cell repertoires in COVID-19. Germline loops: CDR1 MNHEY, CDR2 SVGAGI. Trimming took 9 bases from V and 1 from J, leaving 19 bases between them. CDR3 length equals 15 residues. Clones were sequenced by immunoSEQ multiplex PCR, and TCRdb holds only the in-frame ones, with some missing. The table has around 150,000 clones, roughly 80% seen once. The count of this clone is one. V is TRBV6-5 and J is TRBJ2-7, with D possibly being TRBD1 (6 bases). Material for sequencing was peripheral blood. This receptor was obtained from a woman older than 75 in a cohort sampled during active or convalescent COVID-19. The chain's CDR3 is CARFLPRDTSYEQYV. In DNA form, the CDR3 reads TGTGCCAGGTTCCTCCCCCGGGACACGTCCTACGAGCAGTACGTC.